Listed below are T cell receptor beta chains from one sample, sequenced in a study of blood T cell repertoires in COVID-19. Repertoires were generated with immunoSEQ multiplex PCR, while TCRdb's copy carries only in-frame clones and drops some. The profile shows about 220,000 clones, roughly 88% of them singletons. Sequenced input: PBMCs or T cells enriched from blood (not recorded which). Every receptor here comes from a woman aged 50 to 65 with acute COVID-19. The CDR3 runs from the conserved cysteine through the conserved F or W. A D gene is named only where the DNA matches it firmly. The size of a clone is reported for some rows only, either as once, few or many, or as a class for expanded clones.

CDR3 protein	D gene	J gene	V gene	clone size
CASSYSTGGSFRTQYF	TRBD1	TRBJ2-5	TRBV6-5	.
CASSLPAPNEKLFF	.	TRBJ1-4	TRBV28	.
CASSLYGAGNTEAFF	.	TRBJ1-1	TRBV5-4	.
CAKPGQGFSPLHF	TRBD1	TRBJ1-6	TRBV28	.
CASSDRTGGKDTQYF	TRBD1	TRBJ2-3	TRBV6-1	.
CASSQDRGEAFF	.	TRBJ1-1	TRBV4-2	.
CASSLDQGSGYTF	.	TRBJ1-2	TRBV5-1	few
CASSRTGGRAQAFF	TRBD1	TRBJ1-1	TRBV28	.
CASSLAYYNEQFF	.	TRBJ2-1	TRBV5-6	.
CASSRVLAAFNEQFF	TRBD2	TRBJ2-1	TRBV19	.
CASSPSSGNTIYF	.	TRBJ1-3	TRBV5-1	.
CASSIPTPRRYGYTF	.	TRBJ1-2	TRBV11-2	few
CASKPQGALSNQPQHF	TRBD1	TRBJ1-5	TRBV27	.
CASSISTDTQYF	.	TRBJ2-3	TRBV5-4	.
CASSPRPGTGFETQYF	TRBD1	TRBJ2-5	TRBV18	.
CASSQEAGREARGFSDTQYF	TRBD2	TRBJ2-3	TRBV4-2	.
CASSPRGQGANEQFF	TRBD1	TRBJ2-1	TRBV9	.
CATSPRDEANEKLFF	.	TRBJ1-4	TRBV15	.
CAIKPSSYNSPLHF	.	TRBJ1-6	TRBV10-3	.
CASSPRGRGTEAFF	TRBD1	TRBJ1-1	TRBV28	.
CASSGGTDTQYF	.	TRBJ2-3	TRBV28	.
CASSSGLAGEQYF	TRBD2	TRBJ2-7	TRBV7-7	.
CATSRGRTEPNEQFF	.	TRBJ2-1	TRBV15	.
CASSLSGTGNQPQHF	TRBD1	TRBJ1-5	TRBV5-1	once
CASSRTGDTEAFF	TRBD1	TRBJ1-1	TRBV7-9	.
CASSQVDSGRAVKNIQYF	TRBD2	TRBJ2-4	TRBV3-1/TRBV3-2	.
CASSLGGTPNTEAFF	.	TRBJ1-1	TRBV7-6	few
CASSPRLEFFRTQYF	.	TRBJ2-3	TRBV5-8	.
CASSHPPDSGYEQYF	TRBD2	TRBJ2-7	TRBV6-2/TRBV6-3	.
CASSVSSGVGEQYF	.	TRBJ2-7	TRBV9	.
CASSLTRGGHTEDTQYF	.	TRBJ2-3	TRBV7-3	.
CAISESGAGTTSSYNEQFF	.	TRBJ2-1	TRBV10-3	.
CASSISGRARNEQFF	TRBD2	TRBJ2-1	TRBV19	.
CAISESKTEPGLAGVRETQYF	TRBD2	TRBJ2-5	TRBV10-3	.
CASSLPPGDGGYTF	.	TRBJ1-2	TRBV5-1	.
CASSLRKGLAGNTGELFF	TRBD2	TRBJ2-2	TRBV11-3	.
CASRLAGANEQFF	TRBD2	TRBJ2-1	TRBV6-6	.
CSVEETGGFGYTF	TRBD1	TRBJ1-2	TRBV29-1	.
CASSPSSKGRGTEAFF	.	TRBJ1-1	TRBV18	few
CASSTGTGGSLYNEQFF	TRBD1	TRBJ2-1	TRBV5-4	.
CASRDSSSTDTQYF	.	TRBJ2-3	TRBV19	once
CAWSPSDYGYTF	.	TRBJ1-2	TRBV30	.
CATSDRGWTDTQYF	.	TRBJ2-3	TRBV24-1	.
CASSVEDIGTGELFF	.	TRBJ2-2	TRBV9	.
CASSTFGVQGLGNQPQHF	TRBD1	TRBJ1-5	TRBV19	.
CASRLWRDRGGNEQFF	TRBD1	TRBJ2-1	TRBV5-1	once
CASSLGLAGSYNEQFF	TRBD2	TRBJ2-1	TRBV5-4	.
CASSLARGYNEQFF	.	TRBJ2-1	TRBV7-8	once
CASSLAYEQYF	.	TRBJ2-7	TRBV28	.
CASSLGITANEQFF	.	TRBJ2-1	TRBV7-2	.
CASSLRGTAYEQYF	.	TRBJ2-7	TRBV19	.